These 26 T cell receptor beta chains were all obtained from the same sample, sequenced in a study of T cells in Graves' hyperthyroidism and ophthalmopathy. It was RNA transcripts that yielded the amplified TCR beta CDR3 regions. A set of HTBI primers served as the primers for a first-round RT-PCR of the TCR CDR3. Using its own MiXCR run on the multiplex PCR reads, TCRdb lists one record per CDR3 protein. This sample has about 380,000 distinct CDR3 sequences, with 13% found just once. Sequencing was done on a sample of blood. These receptors all come from a young man with Graves' hyperthyroidism that later progressed to Graves' ophthalmopathy.

This clonotype occurred a few times. The chain links TRBV6-1 to TRBJ1-2, with D perhaps TRBD1 (6 bases). Germline CDR1 and CDR2: MNHNS and SASEGT. The CDR3 loop spans 19 amino acids. Trimming pared 6 bases from V and 8 bases from J, leaving 34 bases between. In nucleotides, the CDR3 is TGTGCCAGCAGCCCCCCCCTTTACCGGGGGCAGACCACCGGAGTGGGCTACACCTTC. Translated, it gives CASSPPLYRGQTTGVGYTF.

DNA for the CDR3: TGTGCCAGCAGTTTATCGGCGGGGGGAGCCAAAAACATTCAGTACTTC. Its translation: CASSLSAGGAKNIQYF. The rearrangement uses TRBV28 and TRBJ2-4; 8 bases are a match to TRBD2. Germline lookup yields CDR1 MDHEN and CDR2 SYDVKM. The CDR3 length is 16 residues. J was trimmed by 0 bases and V by 1 base; bases with no gene match: 2.

This clonotype has a handful of counts. The V call is TRBV7-6, the J call TRBJ2-6; no clear D. The ends were cut back, 2 bases at V and 0 bases at J, with 5 bases in the middle. There are 15 residues in the CDR3. Germline V gene sequence: CDR1 SGHVS, CDR2 FNYEAQ. Here the CDR3 reads CASSLQSSGANVLTF. The DNA of the CDR3 is TGTGCCAGCAGCTTACAGAGCTCTGGGGCCAACGTCCTGACTTTC.

The V and J genes are TRBV5-5 and TRBJ1-6; D might be TRBD1 (6 bases). Deletions cut 2 bases from V and 5 bases from J, with 11 bases between. Germline V gene data show CDR1 as SGHKS and CDR2 as YYEKEE (reference sequence). The CDR3 extends over 15 amino acids. The CDR3 DNA sequence: TGTGCCAGCAGCTTTGGCAGGGGAGATAATTCACCCCTCCACTTT. This encodes CASSFGRGDNSPLHF.

This clonotype was counted at least ten times. This chain links TRBV29-1 with TRBJ2-1; TRBD2 agrees at 9 bases. The V and J ends lost 4 bases and 7 bases, in that order; junction bases with no gene match: 8. The CDR3 extends over 14 amino acids. Germline V gene data show CDR1 as SQVTM and CDR2 as ANQGSEA. The CDR3 bases are TGCAGCGTTGCTGGCGGGGGGGCCCTAAATGAGCAGTTCTTC. Translation: CSVAGGGALNEQFF.

This clonotype was counted only a few times. The chain has TRBV5-6 and TRBJ1-6, with D possibly matching TRBD1 (6 bases). Trimming stripped 4 bases from V and 5 bases from J, with 16 bases between. The CDR3 extends over 16 amino acids. The germline CDR1 and CDR2 sequences are SGHDT and YYEEEE. CDR3 in DNA: TGTGCCAGCAGCCTGTCTGTGGACAGAGATAATTCACCCCTCCACTTT. Translation: CASSLSVDRDNSPLHF.

Ten or more counts support this clonotype. This chain joins TRBV6-1 and TRBJ2-5; perhaps TRBD2 as D (7 bases). The CDR3 consists of 15 residues. Trimming removed 4 bases at V and 4 bases at J, with 16 bases between. CDR1 is MNHNS and CDR2 is SASEGT in the germline V gene. The CDR3 DNA reads TGTGCCAGCAGTGTTCTGTCAGGGGAGGGAGAGACCCAGTACTTC. Translating it yields CASSVLSGEGETQYF.

The V call is TRBV7-9, the J call TRBJ1-6; tentative D call: TRBD1 (6 bases). V lost 5 bases to trimming and J lost 7 bases, with 12 bases between them. Per the germline V gene, CDR1 is SEHNR and CDR2 is FQNEAQ (reference sequence). CDR3 length equals 14 residues. In nucleotides, the CDR3 is TGTGCCAGCAGCAATGGACAGAACAATTCACCCCTCCACTTT. Its protein is CASSNGQNNSPLHF.

This clonotype was seen at least ten times. The chain has TRBV12-3 or TRBV12-4 and TRBJ2-7, with TRBD2 as a possible D gene (7 bases). Trimming left V 6 bases short and J 6 bases short, with 12 bases between. This CDR3 contains 12 residues. The chain's CDR3 is CASSSGGPEQYF. CDR3 bases: TGTGCCAGCAGCTCCGGGGGGCCCGAGCAGTACTTC.

This clonotype came up many times. The chain links TRBV12-3 or TRBV12-4 to TRBJ2-7, with 8 bases that match TRBD1. The CDR3 runs to 15 residues. Germline trimming cut 2 bases from V and 4 bases from J; bases unmatched to any gene: 7. Here the CDR3 reads CASSLTGTGAYEQYF. The CDR3 DNA follows: TGTGCCAGCAGTTTAACCGGGACAGGAGCGTACGAGCAGTACTTC.

A few counts support this clonotype. The chain carries TRBV25-1 and TRBJ1-6; D unclear. Germline CDR1 reads MGHDK; CDR2 reads SYGVNS. The CDR3 runs 13 residues. V shed 0 bases and J shed 10 bases, with 7 bases lying between them. The CDR3 DNA follows: TGTGCCAGCAGTGAATATAGTTCCTCACCCCTCCACTTT. Translation gives CASSEYSSSPLHF.

This clonotype showed up many times. The chain carries TRBV11-2 and TRBJ1-1; 9 nucleotides match TRBD1. Germline V gene sequence: CDR1 SGHAT, CDR2 FQNNGV. J gave up 11 bases and V 5 bases, and 21 bases lay outside the gene matches. The CDR3 has 17 residues. CDR3 in amino acids: CASSLKPQWTGEHKAFF. CDR3 coding DNA: TGTGCCAGCAGCCTAAAACCCCAATGGACAGGGGAGCATAAGGCTTTCTTT.

The chain combines TRBV5-1 with TRBJ2-1, with D unresolved. The germline CDR1 and CDR2 sequences are SGHRS and YFSETQ. The CDR3 extends over 15 amino acids. V dropped 0 bases and J dropped 2 bases, with 9 bases sitting between them. The CDR3 region has the DNA TGCGCCAGCAGCTTGGCTACTACCCCCTACAATGAGCAGTTCTTC. It is translated as CASSLATTPYNEQFF.

This clonotype was detected a few times. Possible read error: a much larger clone is one base away. The rearrangement uses TRBV5-5 and TRBJ1-6; D ambiguous. The CDR3 consists of 15 residues. Trimming removed 1 base at V and 7 bases at J, with 12 bases between. Looked up from germline, CDR1 is SGHKS and CDR2 is YYEKEE (reference sequence). The CDR3 loop reads CASSLTYDPNSPLHF. CDR3 sequence (DNA): TGTGCCAGCAGCTTGACCTATGACCCCAATTCACCCCTCCACTTT.

The rearrangement links TRBV5-1 to TRBJ1-2; possibly TRBD1 for D (6 bases). The germline V and J ends were trimmed by 1 base and 5 bases, with 15 bases remaining between them. Germline values: CDR1 SGHRS, CDR2 YFSETQ. The CDR3 covers 15 residues. The CDR3 reads CASSLRGTGLYGYTF. The CDR3 bases are TGCGCCAGCAGCTTGCGGGGAACAGGGTTGTATGGCTACACCTTC.

This clonotype was picked up many times. V gene TRBV12-3 or TRBV12-4 combines with J gene TRBJ1-5; D possibly corresponds to TRBD1 (5 bases). This CDR3 comprises 14 residues. Trimming removed 3 bases at V and 5 bases at J, with 11 bases between. The CDR3: CASSLEGSHQPQHF. The DNA of the CDR3 is TGTGCCAGCAGTTTGGAGGGGAGTCATCAGCCCCAGCATTTT.

Ten or more counts support this clonotype. The chain has TRBV30 and TRBJ2-7; D is perhaps TRBD1 (6 bases). V was cut by 4 bases and J by 0 bases, with 10 bases left in between. From germline, CDR1 is GTSNPN and CDR2 SVGIG (reference sequence). The CDR3 loop spans 13 amino acids. Written as DNA, the CDR3 is TGTGCCTGGACAGACAGGCACTCCTACGAGCAGTACTTC. It is translated as CAWTDRHSYEQYF. The whole variable domain, remainder taken from reference TRBV30 and TRBJ2-7, is SQTIHQWPATLVQPVGSPLSLECTVEGTSNPNLYWYRQAAGRGLQLLFYSVGIGQISSEVPQNLSASRPQDRQFILSSKKLLLSDSGFYLCAWTDRHSYEQYFGPGTRLTVT.

The table lists this clonotype with many counts. The V call is TRBV7-9, the J call TRBJ1-4, with TRBD1 as a possible D gene (5 bases). Trimming took off 2 bases at V and 3 bases at J, with 13 bases between the two ends. This CDR3 is 16 amino acids long. The V gene's germline CDR1 is SEHNR and CDR2 FQNEAQ (reference sequence). The CDR3 coding sequence is TGTGCCAGCAGCTTACGAGCGGGGCTCGCTAATGAAAAACTGTTTTTT. Protein: CASSLRAGLANEKLFF.

Many counts were recorded for this clonotype. V usage is TRBV5-1 and J usage is TRBJ2-7; D ambiguous. Trimming cost V 5 bases and J 0 bases, with 6 bases left between them. CDR3 length: 12 residues. CDR1 SGHRS and CDR2 YFSETQ come from the germline V gene. DNA for the CDR3: TGCGCCAGCAGGTCGAGCTCCTACGAGCAGTACTTC. This translates into CASRSSSYEQYF.

In its sample, this clonotype was seen many times. The rearrangement links TRBV5-1 to TRBJ1-1; D uncertain. V shed 4 bases and J shed 0 bases, with 7 bases lying between them. CDR3 length equals 13 residues. Germline V gene data show CDR1 as SGHRS and CDR2 as YFSETQ. Here the CDR3 DNA reads TGCGCCAGCAGCCTTATATTGAACACTGAAGCTTTCTTT. Amino acids: CASSLILNTEAFF.

The chain uses TRBV11-2 and TRBJ1-1; the D is unclear. With 3 bases removed from V and 0 bases from J, the gap between germline ends came to 11 bases. The CDR3 totals 15 residues. CDR1 SGHAT and CDR2 FQNNGV come from the germline V gene. The CDR3: CASSLQPHMNTEAFF. DNA for the CDR3: TGTGCCAGCAGCTTGCAGCCTCACATGAACACTGAAGCTTTCTTT.

This clonotype was seen repeatedly, ten times or more. J is TRBJ2-2 and V is TRBV24-1; D gene uncertain. V was shortened by 3 bases and J by 1 base, with 8 bases between the two germline ends. CDR1 and CDR2 (germline): KGHDR, SFDVKD. This CDR3 is built from 15 residues. The chain's CDR3 is CATSDTRVNTGELFF. DNA of the CDR3: TGTGCCACCAGTGATACCCGTGTGAACACCGGGGAGCTGTTTTTT.

The chain recombines TRBV20-1 with TRBJ2-4, with 14 bases fitting TRBD2. CDR3 length: 17 amino acids. V was clipped by 2 bases and J by 0 bases; unmatched bases: 3. CDR1 and CDR2 (germline): DFQATT, SNEGSKA (reference sequence). CDR3 bases: TGCAGTGCTAGACCGGGACTAGCGGGGGAAGCCAAAAACATTCAGTACTTC. Translation: CSARPGLAGEAKNIQYF.

This clonotype has a count of ten or more. V gene TRBV27 combines with J gene TRBJ2-2; tentatively, D is TRBD1 or TRBD2 (5 bases each). This CDR3 spans 17 amino acids. Trimming removed 5 bases at V and 4 bases at J, with 20 bases between. The germline gives CDR1 MNHEY, CDR2 SMNVEV (reference sequence). This CDR3 reads CASSQTRVRGATGELFF. The CDR3 bases are TGTGCCAGCAGTCAAACCCGGGTGAGAGGGGCCACCGGGGAGCTGTTTTTT.

This clonotype was recorded at least ten times. This sequence joins TRBV27 and TRBJ1-6; 7 bases are shared with TRBD1. This CDR3 region has 15 residues. Germline CDR1 MNHEY, CDR2 SMNVEV (reference sequence). V was pared by 6 bases and J by 9 bases, with 11 bases of the junction left unmatched. CDR3 loop: CASRPKGGASSPLHF. The CDR3, as DNA: TGTGCCAGCAGGCCTAAAGGGGGCGCGAGTTCACCCCTCCACTTT.

Only a few counts were recorded for this clonotype. V and J are TRBV18 and TRBJ1-4, with 8 bases that match TRBD1. The CDR3 is made up of 13 amino acids. J was trimmed by 10 bases and V by 5 bases; bases with no gene match: 6. Germline V lookup: CDR1 KGHSH, CDR2 LQKENI. The CDR3 DNA is TGTGCCAGCTCATCATCGGACAGGGCAAAACTGTTTTTT. It encodes CASSSSDRAKLFF.